This TCR beta chain stems from a study of blood T cell repertoires in COVID-19. Authors' processing steps: Reference gene primer amplification gave nucleated cell count estimates. The protocol was immunoSEQ multiplex PCR, while the TCRdb copy is restricted to in-frame clones and leaves out a portion. The V and J calls and clone size come from that table; D and trimming were worked out from the DNA. In the table there are more than 100,000 clones, approximately 87% of which are singletons. V shed 2 bases, J shed 4 bases, and the junction held 7 bases outside the gene matches. CDR1 and CDR2 from the germline V gene are MNHNY and SVGAGI (reference sequence). The length of the CDR3 is 15 residues.

Sequenced material: peripheral blood. The V gene is TRBV6-6, the J gene TRBJ1-2; 7 bases align to TRBD1. The receptor's source is a man in his 70s with active COVID-19. The CDR3: CASSYDGTVPYGYTF. DNA of the CDR3: TGTGCCAGCAGTTACGACGGGACAGTTCCCTATGGCTACACCTTC.